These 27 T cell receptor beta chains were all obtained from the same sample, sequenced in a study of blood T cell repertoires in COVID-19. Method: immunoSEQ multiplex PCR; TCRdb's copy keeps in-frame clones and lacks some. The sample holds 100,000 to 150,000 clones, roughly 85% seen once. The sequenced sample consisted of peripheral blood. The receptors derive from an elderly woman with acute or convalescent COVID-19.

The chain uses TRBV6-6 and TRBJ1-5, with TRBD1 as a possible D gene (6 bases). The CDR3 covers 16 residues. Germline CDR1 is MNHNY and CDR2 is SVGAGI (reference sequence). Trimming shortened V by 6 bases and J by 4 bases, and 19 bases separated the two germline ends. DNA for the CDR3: TGTGCCAGCAGCCGGGCATTGGGGGGGCAAAATCAGCCCCAGCATTTT. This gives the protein CASSRALGGQNQPQHF.

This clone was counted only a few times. The CDR3 loop is CASSYSRGIGNQPQHF. The CDR3 DNA follows: TGTGCCAGCAGTTACTCGAGGGGGATCGGCAATCAGCCCCAGCATTTT. V and J are TRBV6-2 or TRBV6-3 and TRBJ1-5; TRBD1 might be the D (6 bases). From germline, CDR1 is MNHEY and CDR2 SVGEGT. V lost 0 bases and J 2 bases, leaving 11 bases between the germline ends. The CDR3 spans 16 residues.

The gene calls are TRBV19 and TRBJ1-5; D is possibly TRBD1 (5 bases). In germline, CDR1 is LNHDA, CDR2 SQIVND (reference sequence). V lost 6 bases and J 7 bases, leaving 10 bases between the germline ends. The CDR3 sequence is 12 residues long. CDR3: CASSVREQPQHF. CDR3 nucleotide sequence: TGTGCCAGTAGCGTCAGGGAACAGCCCCAGCATTTT.

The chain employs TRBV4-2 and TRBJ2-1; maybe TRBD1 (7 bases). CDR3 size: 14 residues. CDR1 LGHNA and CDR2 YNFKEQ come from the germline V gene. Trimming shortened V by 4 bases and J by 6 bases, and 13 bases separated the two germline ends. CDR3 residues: CASSLSGGSNEQFF. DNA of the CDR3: TGTGCCAGCAGCCTATCAGGGGGGAGCAATGAGCAGTTCTTC.

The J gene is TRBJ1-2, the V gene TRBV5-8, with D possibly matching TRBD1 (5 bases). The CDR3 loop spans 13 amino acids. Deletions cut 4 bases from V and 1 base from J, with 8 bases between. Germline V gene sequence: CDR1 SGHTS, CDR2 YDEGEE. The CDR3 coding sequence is TGTGCCAGCAGCGAACAGGTTAACTATGGCTACACCTTC. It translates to CASSEQVNYGYTF.

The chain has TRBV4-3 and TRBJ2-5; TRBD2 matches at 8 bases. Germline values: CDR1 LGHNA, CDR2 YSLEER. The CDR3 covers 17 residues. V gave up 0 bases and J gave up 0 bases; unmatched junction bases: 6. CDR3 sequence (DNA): TGCGCCAGCAGCCAAGATATGGGCGGGGGGTACCAAGAGACCCAGTACTTC. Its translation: CASSQDMGGGYQETQYF.

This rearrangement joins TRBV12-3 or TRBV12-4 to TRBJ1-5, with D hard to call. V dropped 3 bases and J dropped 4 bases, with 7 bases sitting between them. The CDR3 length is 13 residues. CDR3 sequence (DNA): TGTGCCAGCAGTTTCGAGAAGAATCAGCCCCAGCATTTT. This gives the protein CASSFEKNQPQHF.

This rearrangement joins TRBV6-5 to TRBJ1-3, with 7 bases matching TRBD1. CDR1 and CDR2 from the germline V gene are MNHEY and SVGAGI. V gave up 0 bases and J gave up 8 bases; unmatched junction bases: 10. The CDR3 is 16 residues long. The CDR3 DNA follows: TGTGCCAGCAGTTACTCGAAGGGGACAGCGGAATACACCATATATTTT. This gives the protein CASSYSKGTAEYTIYF.

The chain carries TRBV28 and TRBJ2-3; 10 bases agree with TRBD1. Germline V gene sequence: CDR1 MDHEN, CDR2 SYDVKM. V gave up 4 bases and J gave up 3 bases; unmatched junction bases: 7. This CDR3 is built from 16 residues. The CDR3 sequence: CASSSPSDRGTDTQYF. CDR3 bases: TGTGCCAGCAGTTCCCCATCGGACAGGGGGACAGATACGCAGTATTTT. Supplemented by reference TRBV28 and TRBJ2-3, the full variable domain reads DVKVTQSSRYLVKRTGEKVFLECVQDMDHENMFWYRQDPGLGLRLIYFSYDVKMKEKGDIPEGYSVSREKKERFSLILESASTNQTSMYLCASSSPSDRGTDTQYFGPGTRLTVL.

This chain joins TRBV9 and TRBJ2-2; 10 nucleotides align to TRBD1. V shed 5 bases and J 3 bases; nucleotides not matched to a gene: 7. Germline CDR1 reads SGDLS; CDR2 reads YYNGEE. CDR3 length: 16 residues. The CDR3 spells CASRPGQGSYTGELFF. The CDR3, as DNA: TGTGCCAGCAGGCCGGGACAGGGGTCTTACACCGGGGAGCTGTTTTTT. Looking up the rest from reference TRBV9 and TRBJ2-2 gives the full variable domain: DSGVTQTPKHLITATGQRVTLRCSPRSGDLSVYWYQQSLDQGLQFLIQYYNGEERAKGNILERFSAQQFPDLHSELNLSSLELGDSALYFCASRPGQGSYTGELFFGEGSRLTVL.

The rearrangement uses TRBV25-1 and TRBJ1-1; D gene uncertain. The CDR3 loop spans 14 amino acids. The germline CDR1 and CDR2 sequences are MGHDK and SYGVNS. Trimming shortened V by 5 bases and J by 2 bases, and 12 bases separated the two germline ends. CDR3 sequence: CASSSWAANTEAFF. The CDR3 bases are TGTGCCAGCAGTAGCTGGGCCGCTAACACTGAAGCTTTCTTT.

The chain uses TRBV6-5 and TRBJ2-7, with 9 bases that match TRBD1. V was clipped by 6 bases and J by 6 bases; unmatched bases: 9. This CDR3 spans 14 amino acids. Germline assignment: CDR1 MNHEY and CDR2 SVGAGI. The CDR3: CASSTQGAQGEQYF. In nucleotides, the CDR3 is TGTGCCAGCAGCACACAGGGGGCGCAGGGCGAGCAGTACTTC.

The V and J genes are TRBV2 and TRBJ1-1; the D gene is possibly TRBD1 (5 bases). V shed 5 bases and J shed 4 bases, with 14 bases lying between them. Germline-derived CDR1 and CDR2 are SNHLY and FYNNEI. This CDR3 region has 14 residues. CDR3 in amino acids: CASSPGSLGTEAFF. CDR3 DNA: TGTGCCAGCAGTCCAGGGTCTTTAGGCACTGAAGCTTTCTTT.

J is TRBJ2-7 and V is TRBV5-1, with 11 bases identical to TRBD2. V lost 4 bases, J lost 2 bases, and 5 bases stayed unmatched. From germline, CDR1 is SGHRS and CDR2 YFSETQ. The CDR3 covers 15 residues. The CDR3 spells CASSPLTSGAYEQYF. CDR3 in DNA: TGCGCCAGCAGCCCACTGACTAGCGGGGCCTACGAGCAGTACTTC.

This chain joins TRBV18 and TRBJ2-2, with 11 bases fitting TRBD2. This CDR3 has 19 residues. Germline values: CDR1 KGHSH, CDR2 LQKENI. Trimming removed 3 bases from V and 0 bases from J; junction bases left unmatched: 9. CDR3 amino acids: CASSPFGGLAGPNTGELFF. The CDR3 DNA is TGTGCCAGCTCACCGTTCGGCGGACTAGCGGGTCCGAACACCGGGGAGCTGTTTTTT.

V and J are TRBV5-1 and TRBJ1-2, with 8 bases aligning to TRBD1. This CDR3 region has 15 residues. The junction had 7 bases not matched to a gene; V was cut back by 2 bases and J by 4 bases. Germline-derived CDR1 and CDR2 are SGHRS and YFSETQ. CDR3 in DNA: TGCGCCAGCAGCTTCGACAGGGGTCTTGGCTATGGCTACACCTTC. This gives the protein CASSFDRGLGYGYTF.

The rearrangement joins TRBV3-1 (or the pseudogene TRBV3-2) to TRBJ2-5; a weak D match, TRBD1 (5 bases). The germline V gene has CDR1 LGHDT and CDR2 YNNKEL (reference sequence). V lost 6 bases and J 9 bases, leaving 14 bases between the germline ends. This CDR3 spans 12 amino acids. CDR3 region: CASRIGVGPQYF. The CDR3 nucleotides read TGTGCCAGCAGGATAGGGGTGGGTCCCCAGTACTTC.

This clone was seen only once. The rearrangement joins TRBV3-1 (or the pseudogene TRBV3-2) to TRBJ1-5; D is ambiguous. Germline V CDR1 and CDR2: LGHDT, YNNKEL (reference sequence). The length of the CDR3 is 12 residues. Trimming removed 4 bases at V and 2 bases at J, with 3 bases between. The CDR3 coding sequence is TGTGCCAGCAGCCGAGGCAATCAGCCCCAGCATTTT. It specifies CASSRGNQPQHF.

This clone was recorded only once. The DNA for the CDR3 is TGTGCCAGCAGCCCTACGAGCGGGGGGGCGGGTGATACGCAGTATTTT. Its translation is CASSPTSGGAGDTQYF. The chain uses TRBV5-4 and TRBJ2-3; the match to TRBD2 covers 10 bases. From germline, CDR1 is SGHNT and CDR2 YYREEE (reference sequence). J lost 6 bases, V lost 4 bases, and 11 bases had no gene match. The CDR3 is made up of 16 amino acids.

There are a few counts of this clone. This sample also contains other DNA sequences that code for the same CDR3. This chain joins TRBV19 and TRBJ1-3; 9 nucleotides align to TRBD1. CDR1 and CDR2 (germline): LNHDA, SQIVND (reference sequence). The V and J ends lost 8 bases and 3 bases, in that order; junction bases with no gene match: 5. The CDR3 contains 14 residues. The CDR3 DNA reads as TGTGCCAGTTCGACAGGGGGAAGTGGAAACACCATATATTTT. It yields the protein CASSTGGSGNTIYF.

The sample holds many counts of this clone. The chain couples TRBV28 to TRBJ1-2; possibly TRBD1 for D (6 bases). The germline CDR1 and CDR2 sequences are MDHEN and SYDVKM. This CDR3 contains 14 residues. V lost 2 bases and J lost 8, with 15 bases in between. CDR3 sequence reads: CASSLQGIIHGYTF. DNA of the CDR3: TGTGCCAGCAGTTTACAGGGGATTATCCACGGCTACACCTTC.

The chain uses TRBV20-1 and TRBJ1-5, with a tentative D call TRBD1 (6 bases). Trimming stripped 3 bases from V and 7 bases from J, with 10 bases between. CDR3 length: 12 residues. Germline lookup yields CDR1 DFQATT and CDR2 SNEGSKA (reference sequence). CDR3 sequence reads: CSASTGTQPQHF. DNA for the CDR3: TGCAGTGCTAGTACAGGGACCCAGCCCCAGCATTTT.

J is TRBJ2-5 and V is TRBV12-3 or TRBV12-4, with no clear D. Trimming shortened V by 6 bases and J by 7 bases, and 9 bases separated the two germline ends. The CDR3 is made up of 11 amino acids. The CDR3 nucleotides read TGTGCCAGCAGCCCATCAGTGACCCAGTACTTC. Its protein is CASSPSVTQYF.

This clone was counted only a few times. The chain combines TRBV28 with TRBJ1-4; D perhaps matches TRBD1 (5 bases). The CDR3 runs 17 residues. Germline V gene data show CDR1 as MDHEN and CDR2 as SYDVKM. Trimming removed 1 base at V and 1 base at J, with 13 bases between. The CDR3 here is CASSLSFLQGTNEKLFF. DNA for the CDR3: TGTGCCAGCAGTTTATCCTTTTTGCAGGGAACTAATGAAAAACTGTTTTTT.

The CDR3 DNA reads TGTGCCAGCAGCCGGGGGCAGGGGGCGTTTGGTCAGCCCCAGCATTTT. It specifies CASSRGQGAFGQPQHF. The rearrangement joins TRBV28 to TRBJ1-5; TRBD1 agrees at 8 bases. This CDR3 is 16 amino acids long. Germline values: CDR1 MDHEN, CDR2 SYDVKM. Trimming removed 6 bases from V and 6 bases from J; junction bases left unmatched: 13.

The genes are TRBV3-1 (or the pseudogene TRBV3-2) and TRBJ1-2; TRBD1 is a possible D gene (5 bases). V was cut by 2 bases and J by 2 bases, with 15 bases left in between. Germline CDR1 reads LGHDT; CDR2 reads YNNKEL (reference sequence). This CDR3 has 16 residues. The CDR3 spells CASSQSGTGRNYGYTF. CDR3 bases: TGTGCCAGCAGCCAAAGTGGGACCGGGAGGAACTATGGCTACACCTTC.

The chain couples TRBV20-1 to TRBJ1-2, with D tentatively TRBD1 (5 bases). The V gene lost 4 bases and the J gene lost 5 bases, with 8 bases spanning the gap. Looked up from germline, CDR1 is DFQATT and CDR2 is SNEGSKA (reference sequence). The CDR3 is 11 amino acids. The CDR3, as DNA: TGCAGTGCTACTAGGGGATATGGCTACACCTTC. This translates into CSATRGYGYTF.